Each of the 7 T cell receptor beta chains below was sequenced from the same sample in a study of blood T cells in healthy people across ages. Primers used in a second PCR of about 7 to 12 cycles were a sample-barcoded 5' primer and a J-beta primer mix. Each CDR3 protein is one row after TCRdb ran MiXCR on the 5' RACE reads. The profile shows hundreds of thousands of distinct CDR3 sequences, about a third of them singletons. The material sequenced was blood. The receptors come from a woman older than 75 in good health.

The chain uses TRBV5-1 and TRBJ1-2, with 7 bases aligning to TRBD1. V gave up 1 base and J gave up 6 bases; unmatched junction bases: 6. Germline V gives CDR1 SGHRS, CDR2 YFSETQ. The CDR3 consists of 14 residues. The CDR3 DNA is TGCGCCAGCAGCTTGTCTACAGGGGCACATGGCTACACCTTC. As protein: CASSLSTGAHGYTF.

This clonotype was recorded a few times. This rearrangement joins TRBV2 to TRBJ1-1, with D perhaps matching TRBD1 (5 bases). CDR1 and CDR2 from the germline V gene are SNHLY and FYNNEI. V lost 3 bases, J lost 5 bases, and 13 bases lay in between. The CDR3 is made up of 14 amino acids. CDR3 residues: CASSERQGRTEAFF. The CDR3 DNA reads as TGTGCCAGCAGTGAGCGGCAGGGAAGGACTGAAGCTTTCTTT.

This clonotype appeared many times. V is TRBV10-3 and J is TRBJ2-1, with 8 bases aligning to TRBD1. This CDR3 has 18 amino acids. Germline assignment: CDR1 ENHRY and CDR2 SYGVKD. V shed 11 bases and J 0 bases; nucleotides not matched to a gene: 18. The CDR3 loop is CAVQRARGLLSSYNEQFF. CDR3 nucleotides: TGTGCCGTCCAACGAGCCAGGGGGCTACTGAGCTCCTACAATGAGCAGTTCTTC.

This clonotype occurred a few times. The V and J genes are TRBV24-1 and TRBJ2-1; 12 bases map to TRBD1. The CDR3 contains 14 residues. Germline V lookup: CDR1 KGHDR, CDR2 SFDVKD. The V and J ends lost 9 bases and 7 bases, in that order; junction bases with no gene match: 6. CDR3 DNA sequence: TGTGCCACCGGGGGACAGGGGGCGCTAAATGAGCAGTTCTTC. This gives the protein CATGGQGALNEQFF.

The chain combines TRBV15 with TRBJ2-1; 7 bases match TRBD1. The CDR3 is made up of 15 amino acids. V was pared by 1 base and J by 0 bases, with 0 bases of the junction left unmatched. Looked up from germline, CDR1 is LNHNV and CDR2 is YYDKDF (reference sequence). The CDR3 sequence is CATSRGQGSYNEQFF. The CDR3, as DNA: TGTGCCACCAGCAGAGGACAGGGCTCCTACAATGAGCAGTTCTTC.

The CDR3 is CSARVSGGSNQPQHF. CDR3 nucleotides: TGCAGTGCTAGAGTCTCAGGGGGCTCCAATCAGCCCCAGCATTTT. The chain has TRBV20-1 and TRBJ1-5, with TRBD1 identical over 8 bases. This CDR3 spans 15 amino acids. V lost 1 base, J lost 3 bases, and 5 bases stayed unmatched. Germline CDR1 reads DFQATT; CDR2 reads SNEGSKA (reference sequence).

This clonotype appeared many times. The chain recombines TRBV20-1 with TRBJ2-1; no definite D call. This CDR3 spans 16 amino acids. Germline CDR1 DFQATT, CDR2 SNEGSKA (reference sequence). The germline V and J ends were trimmed by 1 base and 5 bases, with 18 bases remaining between them. The CDR3 region has the DNA TGCAGTGCTAGAGTCTCCCTCGGCCTTAATAACAATGAGCAGTTCTTC. Translation gives CSARVSLGLNNNEQFF.